Listed below are T cell receptor beta chains from one sample, sequenced in a study of cytomegalovirus exposure and HLA in healthy donors. The protocol was immunoSEQ multiplex PCR, while the TCRdb copy is restricted to in-frame clones and leaves out a portion. The sample has around 130,000 clones, just over 70% seen once. Sequencing was performed on PBMCs. The receptors stem from a woman in her twenties or thirties in good health and CMV-seronegative. CDR3s include the opening cysteine and the closing phenylalanine or tryptophan. Fields, in order: J gene, clone size, D gene, V gene, CDR3 DNA, CDR3 protein. D genes are given only for firm matches. The size of a clone is reported for some rows only, either as once, few or many, or as a class for expanded clones.

J gene: TRBJ1-2
clone size: -
D gene: -
V gene: TRBV9
CDR3 DNA: TGTGCCAGCAGCGTAGGACAGGCCCTTTATGGCTACACCTTC
CDR3 protein: CASSVGQALYGYTF

J gene: TRBJ2-3
clone size: -
D gene: TRBD1
V gene: TRBV27
CDR3 DNA: TGTGCCAGCAGTTTCGGGACAGTCACAGATACGCAGTATTTT
CDR3 protein: CASSFGTVTDTQYF

J gene: TRBJ2-6
clone size: -
D gene: -
V gene: TRBV6-1
CDR3 DNA: TGTGCCAGCATGTGGAGCTCTGGGGCCAACGTCCTGACTTTC
CDR3 protein: CASMWSSGANVLTF

J gene: TRBJ1-2
clone size: -
D gene: -
V gene: TRBV28
CDR3 DNA: TGTGCCAGCAGACCTACAGGGAAAGCTAACTATGGCTACACCTTC
CDR3 protein: CASRPTGKANYGYTF

J gene: TRBJ1-1
clone size: -
D gene: -
V gene: TRBV5-1
CDR3 DNA: TGCGCCAGCAGCTTGGCCGTTTTCCAGGGCACTGAAGCTTTCTTT
CDR3 protein: CASSLAVFQGTEAFF

J gene: TRBJ2-7
clone size: -
D gene: TRBD1
V gene: TRBV11-3
CDR3 DNA: TGTGCCAGCCGAAGCCGACCGGACAGGGGCTACGAGCAGTACTTC
CDR3 protein: CASRSRPDRGYEQYF

J gene: TRBJ2-5
clone size: -
D gene: TRBD2
V gene: TRBV5-1
CDR3 DNA: TGCGCCAGCAGCTTGAGCGGGGGAGAGACCCAGTACTTC
CDR3 protein: CASSLSGGETQYF

J gene: TRBJ2-2
clone size: -
D gene: -
V gene: TRBV6-5
CDR3 DNA: TGTGCCAGCAGTCCCGGACTGCCCGGGGAGCTGTTTTTT
CDR3 protein: CASSPGLPGELFF

J gene: TRBJ2-1
clone size: once
D gene: -
V gene: TRBV11-2
CDR3 DNA: TGTGCCAGCAGCTTATGGCTTAATGAGCAGTTCTTC
CDR3 protein: CASSLWLNEQFF

J gene: TRBJ1-4
clone size: -
D gene: -
V gene: TRBV2
CDR3 DNA: TGTGCCAGACAGGGTACGAATGAAAAACTGTTTTTT
CDR3 protein: CARQGTNEKLFF

J gene: TRBJ2-5
clone size: -
D gene: TRBD1
V gene: TRBV10-3
CDR3 DNA: TGTGCCATCAGTGAGAGACAGGGGGCTAGAGAGACCCAGTACTTC
CDR3 protein: CAISERQGARETQYF

J gene: TRBJ1-1
clone size: few
D gene: TRBD1
V gene: TRBV28
CDR3 DNA: TGTGCCAGCAGAAGAACAGGGGGCCGAGCTTTCTTT
CDR3 protein: CASRRTGGRAFF

J gene: TRBJ1-2
clone size: -
D gene: -
V gene: TRBV5-6
CDR3 DNA: TGTGCCAGCAGCTTGGACAAGGGGTATGGCTACACCTTC
CDR3 protein: CASSLDKGYGYTF

J gene: TRBJ1-2
clone size: few
D gene: -
V gene: TRBV6-5
CDR3 DNA: TGTGCCAGCAGTTACTCGATTGGGGGCTCTGGCTACACCTTC
CDR3 protein: CASSYSIGGSGYTF

J gene: TRBJ1-6
clone size: -
D gene: -
V gene: TRBV5-1
CDR3 DNA: TGCGCCAGCAGCTTTAGCGGCGGAAATTCACCCCTCCACTTT
CDR3 protein: CASSFSGGNSPLHF

J gene: TRBJ2-3
clone size: -
D gene: -
V gene: TRBV28
CDR3 DNA: TGTGCCAGCAGTTTTTTAAGCGGCGGGGCGAGGGACACAGATACGCAGTATTTT
CDR3 protein: CASSFLSGGARDTDTQYF

J gene: TRBJ2-1
clone size: few
D gene: -
V gene: TRBV29-1
CDR3 DNA: TGCAGCGTGAGCCGCAATGAGCAGTTCTTC
CDR3 protein: CSVSRNEQFF

J gene: TRBJ2-3
clone size: -
D gene: TRBD2
V gene: TRBV2
CDR3 DNA: TGTGCCAGCAGAGCGCCGGGGGGAGATACGCAGTATTTT
CDR3 protein: CASRAPGGDTQYF

J gene: TRBJ2-1
clone size: -
D gene: -
V gene: TRBV10-3
CDR3 DNA: TGTGCCATCAGTGATTCGAAGGGAGACAATGAGCAGTTCTTC
CDR3 protein: CAISDSKGDNEQFF

J gene: TRBJ1-1
clone size: -
D gene: TRBD1
V gene: TRBV19
CDR3 DNA: TGTGCCAGTAGTATAGGGGGACAGGGAAACACTGAAGCTTTCTTT
CDR3 protein: CASSIGGQGNTEAFF

J gene: TRBJ2-3
clone size: few
D gene: TRBD1
V gene: TRBV7-6
CDR3 DNA: TGTGCCAGCAGCCCTGGGGGACAGGGCTCAGATACGCAGTATTTT
CDR3 protein: CASSPGGQGSDTQYF

J gene: TRBJ1-1
clone size: -
D gene: TRBD1
V gene: TRBV7-9
CDR3 DNA: TGTGCCAGCAGCCTCGGGACAGGCCCTCGCGAAGCTTTCTTT
CDR3 protein: CASSLGTGPREAFF

J gene: TRBJ1-5
clone size: -
D gene: TRBD1
V gene: TRBV6-4
CDR3 DNA: TGTGCCAGCAGCCGGGACAGGGAAGGACCCCAGCATTTT
CDR3 protein: CASSRDREGPQHF

J gene: TRBJ2-1
clone size: few
D gene: TRBD2
V gene: TRBV7-2
CDR3 DNA: TGTGCCAGCAGGTCGACTAGCGGGCACAATGAGCAGTTCTTC
CDR3 protein: CASRSTSGHNEQFF

J gene: TRBJ2-5
clone size: -
D gene: TRBD2
V gene: TRBV5-1
CDR3 DNA: TGCGCCAGCAGCCGTGGACTAGCGGGACGGGAGACCCAGTACTTC
CDR3 protein: CASSRGLAGRETQYF

J gene: TRBJ2-2
clone size: few
D gene: -
V gene: TRBV2
CDR3 DNA: TGTGCCAGCCGGAGGACAGTCCTTTCCACCGGGGAGCTGTTTTTT
CDR3 protein: CASRRTVLSTGELFF

J gene: TRBJ1-1
clone size: -
D gene: -
V gene: TRBV13
CDR3 DNA: TGTGCCAGCAGCTTACAGGGCACTGAAGCTTTCTTT
CDR3 protein: CASSLQGTEAFF

J gene: TRBJ1-6
clone size: once
D gene: TRBD1
V gene: TRBV11-3
CDR3 DNA: TGTGCCAGCAGCTCGACAGGGGTTAATTCACCCCTCCACTTT
CDR3 protein: CASSSTGVNSPLHF

J gene: TRBJ2-4
clone size: -
D gene: TRBD2
V gene: TRBV12-5
CDR3 DNA: TGTGCTAGTGTACGAAATAAAATGGCGGGGGAGGTAAACATTCAGTACTTC
CDR3 protein: CASVRNKMAGEVNIQYF

J gene: TRBJ2-7
clone size: -
D gene: -
V gene: TRBV18
CDR3 DNA: TGTGCCAGCTCCTTTTATTCTAGCACCTCTTACGAGCAGTACTTC
CDR3 protein: CASSFYSSTSYEQYF

J gene: TRBJ1-1
clone size: -
D gene: -
V gene: TRBV5-1
CDR3 DNA: TGCGCCAGCAGCCCCGGACAGCTACTAATGAACACTGAAGCTTTCTTT
CDR3 protein: CASSPGQLLMNTEAFF

J gene: TRBJ1-2
clone size: many
D gene: -
V gene: TRBV6-5
CDR3 DNA: TGTGCCAGCAGGGGCTCAGGGAGGATCGGCTACACCTTC
CDR3 protein: CASRGSGRIGYTF

J gene: TRBJ1-2
clone size: few
D gene: -
V gene: TRBV4-1
CDR3 DNA: TGCGCCAGCAGCCAAGAACCAGTGTGGCATGGCTACACCTTC
CDR3 protein: CASSQEPVWHGYTF

J gene: TRBJ2-5
clone size: -
D gene: TRBD2
V gene: TRBV29-1
CDR3 DNA: TGCAGCGTTGCCGCGGGGGTACAAGAGACCCAGTACTTC
CDR3 protein: CSVAAGVQETQYF

J gene: TRBJ1-1
clone size: -
D gene: -
V gene: TRBV27
CDR3 DNA: TGTGCCAGCGCTGGGAGTACTGAAGCTTTCTTT
CDR3 protein: CASAGSTEAFF

J gene: TRBJ2-1
clone size: -
D gene: TRBD2
V gene: TRBV27
CDR3 DNA: TGTGCCAGCACCCCCCTAGCGGGAGGGTTACTCAATGAGCAGTTCTTC
CDR3 protein: CASTPLAGGLLNEQFF

J gene: TRBJ2-7
clone size: -
D gene: TRBD1
V gene: TRBV9
CDR3 DNA: TGTGCCAGCAGCGTAGGACAGGGGGCAGCCGGGGCCTACGAGCAGTACTTC
CDR3 protein: CASSVGQGAAGAYEQYF